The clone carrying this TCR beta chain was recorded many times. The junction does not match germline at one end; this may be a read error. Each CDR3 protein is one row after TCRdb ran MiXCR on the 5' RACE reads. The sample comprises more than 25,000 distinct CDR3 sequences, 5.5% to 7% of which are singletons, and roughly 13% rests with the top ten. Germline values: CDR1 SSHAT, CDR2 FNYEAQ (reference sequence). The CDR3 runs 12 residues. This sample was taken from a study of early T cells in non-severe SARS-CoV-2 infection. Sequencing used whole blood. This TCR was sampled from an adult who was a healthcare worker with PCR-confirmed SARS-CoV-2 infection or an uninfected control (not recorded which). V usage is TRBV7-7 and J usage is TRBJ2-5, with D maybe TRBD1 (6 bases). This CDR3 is CASSLEQGTQYF. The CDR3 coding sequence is TGTGCTAGCAGCTTAGAACAGGGGACCCAGTACTTC.